The 30 T cell receptor beta chains below were found in one sample sequenced in a study of T cell changes during pregnancy in multiple sclerosis. Sequencing used immunoSEQ multiplex PCR; TCRdb keeps in-frame clones, though not all of them. The sample has 70,000 to 95,000 clones; about 94% are singletons. Material: peripheral blood, obtained in the third trimester of pregnancy. All receptors come from a female donor with multiple sclerosis, enrolled in a pregnancy study.

This chain joins TRBV4-3 and TRBJ1-4, with 10 bases that match TRBD1. The length of the CDR3 is 16 residues. V shed 0 bases, J shed 8 bases, and the junction held 6 bases outside the gene matches. CDR1 and CDR2 (germline): LGHNA, YSLEER. CDR3 nucleotide sequence: TGCGCCAGCAGCCAAGAACGACAGGGGGCGTGGGAAAAACTGTTTTTT. This codes for CASSQERQGAWEKLFF.

The CDR3: CASSLAYAGSSWETQYF. The DNA of the CDR3 is TGTGCCAGCAGCTTAGCTTATGCAGGATCTTCATGGGAGACCCAGTACTTC. This chain connects TRBV11-1 to TRBJ2-5; no firm D call. CDR1 and CDR2 (germline): SGHAT, FQDESV (reference sequence). The V gene lost 0 bases and the J gene lost 5 bases, with 19 bases spanning the gap. This CDR3 is 17 amino acids long.

The rearrangement uses TRBV28 and TRBJ1-5; D possibly corresponds to TRBD1 (5 bases). The germline CDR1 and CDR2 sequences are MDHEN and SYDVKM. This CDR3 comprises 12 residues. V lost 7 bases to trimming and J lost 11 bases, with 15 bases between them. This CDR3 is CASNLAGVTQHF. In DNA, the CDR3 is TGTGCCAGCAACCTAGCGGGGGTGACCCAGCATTTT.

This clone was seen only a few times. The V and J genes are TRBV6-4 and TRBJ2-1, with 7 bases identical to TRBD2. The CDR3 is made up of 15 amino acids. Trimming cost V 0 bases and J 5 bases; bases outside gene matches: 4. Germline CDR1 and CDR2: MRHNA and SNTAGT. The CDR3 is CASSDSAGTNNEQFF. The CDR3 DNA reads TGTGCCAGCAGTGACTCAGCGGGAACTAACAATGAGCAGTTCTTC.

The rearrangement joins TRBV7-9 to TRBJ2-7; 8 positions match TRBD2. Germline CDR1 reads SEHNR; CDR2 reads FQNEAQ (reference sequence). V gave up 4 bases and J gave up 3 bases; unmatched junction bases: 5. The CDR3 runs 14 residues. CDR3 in amino acids: CASSSGGGLYEQYF. Written as DNA, the CDR3 is TGTGCCAGCAGCTCCGGGGGGGGACTCTACGAGCAGTACTTC. Variable domain in full (rest from reference TRBV7-9 and TRBJ2-7): DTGVSQNPRHKITKRGQNVTFRCDPISEHNRLYWYRQTLGQGPEFLTYFQNEAQLEKSRLLSDRFSAERPKGSFSTLEIQRTEQGDSAMYLCASSSGGGLYEQYFGPGTRLTVT.

This sequence joins TRBV6-5 and TRBJ2-7; 8 bases align to TRBD2. The CDR3 is 13 amino acids. Trimming removed 6 bases from V and 6 bases from J; junction bases left unmatched: 7. Germline lookup yields CDR1 MNHEY and CDR2 SVGAGI. Here the CDR3 DNA reads TGTGCCAGCAGACCCGGACTAGCCTCCGAGCAGTACTTC. This encodes CASRPGLASEQYF.

V gene TRBV29-1 combines with J gene TRBJ2-7; D unclear. Germline V gene sequence: CDR1 SQVTM, CDR2 ANQGSEA. The CDR3 is 12 residues long. The V end was cut by 1 base, the J end by 1 base, with 5 bases between. CDR3 sequence: CSVEGQSYEQYF. CDR3 nucleotides: TGCAGCGTTGAAGGCCAGTCCTACGAGCAGTACTTC.

The rearrangement links TRBV5-4 to TRBJ1-1, with TRBD1 matching over 8 bases. Germline V lookup: CDR1 SGHNT, CDR2 YYREEE (reference sequence). J lost 1 base, V lost 4 bases, and 6 bases had no gene match. The CDR3 is 15 amino acids. CDR3 bases: TGTGCCAGCAGCCCGCCCGGACAGGGGAACACTGAAGCTTTCTTT. Residues: CASSPPGQGNTEAFF.

This chain connects TRBV29-1 to TRBJ2-1; 10 bases fit TRBD2. This CDR3 spans 14 amino acids. V lost 7 bases, J lost 3 bases, and 6 bases stayed unmatched. In germline, CDR1 is SQVTM, CDR2 ANQGSEA. This CDR3 reads CSATGLADYNEQFF. As DNA, the CDR3 is TGCAGCGCTACAGGACTAGCGGACTACAATGAGCAGTTCTTC.

The sample holds a few counts of this clone. The gene calls are TRBV7-2 and TRBJ2-7; TRBD1 agrees at 7 bases. This CDR3 region has 14 residues. V was clipped by 2 bases and J by 4 bases; unmatched bases: 5. Germline CDR1 and CDR2: SGHTA and FQGNSA. The CDR3: CASSLRQGRYEQYF. CDR3 nucleotides: TGTGCCAGCAGCTTAAGACAGGGCCGTTACGAGCAGTACTTC.

CDR3 in amino acids: CASSIVSLGSLLSGDTGELFF. The CDR3 nucleotides read TGTGCCAGCAGTATAGTATCCTTGGGGTCTTTGCTTTCAGGGGACACCGGGGAGCTGTTTTTT. The chain is built from TRBV27 and TRBJ2-2; tentatively, D is TRBD1 (6 bases). This CDR3 region has 21 residues. V was cut by 5 bases and J by 3 bases, with 31 bases left in between. The germline V gene has CDR1 MNHEY and CDR2 SMNVEV (reference sequence).

The rearrangement joins TRBV7-2 to TRBJ2-7; 7 bases line up with TRBD1. Germline V gene sequence: CDR1 SGHTA, CDR2 FQGNSA. V trimming: 6 bases; J trimming: 5 bases; junction bases outside the gene matches: 10. The CDR3 totals 14 residues. The CDR3 sequence: CASRDLTGSNEQYF. CDR3 DNA: TGTGCCAGCAGGGACTTGACAGGGTCGAACGAGCAGTACTTC. Drawing the rest from reference TRBV7-2 and TRBJ2-7, the complete variable domain is GAGVSQSPSNKVTEKGKDVELRCDPISGHTALYWYRQSLGQGLEFLIYFQGNSAPDKSGLPSDRFSAERTGGSVSTLTIQRTQQEDSAVYLCASRDLTGSNEQYFGPGTRLTVT.

This rearrangement joins TRBV12-1 to TRBJ2-7; the table calls TRBD2, which could not be checked here. TRBV12-1 is classified as a pseudogene. The CDR3 sequence is 22 residues long. This CDR3 reads CASSRAETGLVTSGRASYEQYF. CDR3 coding DNA: TGTGCCAGCAGTCGCGCAGAGACAGGGCTAGTGACTAGCGGGAGGGCGTCGTACGAGCAGTACTTC.

The V gene is TRBV2, the J gene TRBJ1-4; 8 positions agree with TRBD1. Germline values: CDR1 SNHLY, CDR2 FYNNEI. The trim removed 7 bases at V and 8 bases at J, leaving 6 bases unmatched. This CDR3 is 13 amino acids long. The CDR3 reads CASTGGVGEKLFF. Written as DNA, the CDR3 is TGTGCCAGCACAGGGGGCGTCGGAGAAAAACTGTTTTTT.

Only one count was recorded for this clone. This chain joins TRBV2 and TRBJ2-1; 7 positions match TRBD2. The CDR3 is made up of 16 amino acids. The V gene's germline CDR1 is SNHLY and CDR2 FYNNEI. V gave up 6 bases and J gave up 8 bases; unmatched junction bases: 16. CDR3 coding DNA: TGTGCCAGCAGATACGACGGGACTACCGGCAGGGATGAGCAGTTCTTC. This gives the protein CASRYDGTTGRDEQFF.

V and J are TRBV28 and TRBJ1-2; 9 nucleotides line up with TRBD1. V shed 2 bases, J shed 7 bases, and the junction held 8 bases outside the gene matches. The CDR3 runs to 15 residues. Germline CDR1 reads MDHEN; CDR2 reads SYDVKM. CDR3 amino acids: CASSLLRTGESGYTF. The DNA of the CDR3 is TGTGCCAGCAGTTTACTGAGGACAGGGGAAAGTGGCTACACCTTC.

This rearrangement joins TRBV15 to TRBJ2-1; D possibly corresponds to TRBD2 (5 bases). The V and J ends lost 0 bases and 6 bases respectively, with 12 bases between them. CDR3 size: 15 residues. CDR1 is LNHNV and CDR2 is YYDKDF in the germline V gene (reference sequence). The CDR3 nucleotides are TGTGCCACCAGCAGAGATCGGGGAGATCTCAATGAGCAGTTCTTC. It codes for CATSRDRGDLNEQFF.

This chain connects TRBV6-1 to TRBJ1-5, with D possibly TRBD1 on 5 matching bases. CDR1 MNHNS and CDR2 SASEGT come from the germline V gene. The CDR3 spans 13 residues. The V end was cut by 5 bases, the J end by 4 bases, with 9 bases between. CDR3: CASSQGTNQPQHF. CDR3 DNA: TGTGCCAGCAGTCAGGGAACGAATCAGCCCCAGCATTTT.

The chain carries TRBV7-9 and TRBJ1-5; a weak D match, TRBD1 (6 bases). The CDR3 sequence is 19 residues long. Trimming took off 0 bases at V and 2 bases at J, with 20 bases between the two ends. Germline V gene data show CDR1 as SEHNR and CDR2 as FQNEAQ (reference sequence). CDR3 DNA: TGTGCCAGCAGCTTAGCGCGTCCCCAGGGGTTGATAGGCAATCAGCCCCAGCATTTT. The encoded protein is CASSLARPQGLIGNQPQHF. The full variable domain, in which reference TRBV7-9 and TRBJ1-5 provide the parts outside the CDR3, is DTGVSQNPRHKITKRGQNVTFRCDPISEHNRLYWYRQTLGQGPEFLTYFQNEAQLEKSRLLSDRFSAERPKGSFSTLEIQRTEQGDSAMYLCASSLARPQGLIGNQPQHFGDGTRLSIL.

With regard to this clone: One end of the junction is discordant with germline, which a read error may explain. CDR3 loop: CASSPLVEETQYF. CDR3 in DNA: TGTGCTAGCAGCCCCCTAGTAGAAGAGACCCAGTACTTC. The chain carries TRBV7-7 and TRBJ2-5; D is unresolved. CDR3 length equals 13 residues. Germline CDR1 is SSHAT and CDR2 is FNYEAQ (reference sequence).

The chain has TRBV30 and TRBJ1-3; D not certain. This CDR3 has 11 amino acids. V lost 5 bases and J 2 bases, leaving 4 bases between the germline ends. Germline-derived CDR1 and CDR2 are GTSNPN and SVGIG (reference sequence). CDR3 amino acids: CAWETGNTIYF. The CDR3 nucleotides read TGTGCCTGGGAGACTGGAAACACCATATATTTT.

The V and J genes are TRBV27 and TRBJ2-5, with D possibly matching TRBD2 (5 bases). V was trimmed by 2 bases and J by 5 bases, leaving 12 bases between them. This CDR3 region has 14 residues. CDR1 and CDR2 (germline): MNHEY, SMNVEV (reference sequence). Here the CDR3 DNA reads TGTGCCAGCAGTTTAAGGAATTCGGGGGAGACCCAGTACTTC. Translating it yields CASSLRNSGETQYF.

This clone was detected only once. The gene calls are TRBV6-6 and TRBJ1-2, with D possibly matching TRBD1 (6 bases). V was pared by 6 bases and J by 3 bases, with 17 bases between. The CDR3 spans 15 residues. Germline-derived CDR1 and CDR2 are MNHNY and SVGAGI (reference sequence). CDR3 nucleotides: TGTGCCAGCAGCCTGGACAGCCAAAATTACTATGGCTACACCTTC. Protein: CASSLDSQNYYGYTF.

The chain employs TRBV19 and TRBJ1-4; D is undetermined. CDR3 length equals 14 residues. Trimming stripped 7 bases from V and 8 bases from J, with 17 bases between. The germline gives CDR1 LNHDA, CDR2 SQIVND (reference sequence). CDR3 in DNA: TGTGCCAGTACCCTCGAACCCGGTTACGAAAAACTGTTTTTT. Protein: CASTLEPGYEKLFF. Full variable domain (rest looked up from reference TRBV19 and TRBJ1-4): DGGITQSPKYLFRKEGQNVTLSCEQNLNHDAMYWYRQDPGQGLRLIYYSQIVNDFQKGDIAEGYSVSREKKESFPLTVTSAQKNPTAFYLCASTLEPGYEKLFFGSGTQLSVL.

This clone appeared once. The chain employs TRBV13 and TRBJ2-7; tentative D call: TRBD2 (6 bases). There are 13 residues in the CDR3. Germline V gene data show CDR1 as PRHDT and CDR2 as FYEKMQ (reference sequence). The V end lost 6 bases, the J end lost 6 bases, and 15 bases lay between the germline ends. The CDR3 sequence is CASSPLRESEQYF. CDR3 bases: TGTGCCAGCAGTCCCCTCCGGGAGAGCGAGCAGTACTTC.

This clone was counted once. Relative to the germline gene, one junction end is altered; a read error may explain this. CDR3 residues: CASSLGATTDTQYF. CDR3 DNA sequence: TGTGCTAGCAGCTTAGGGGCTACCACAGATACGCAGTATTTT. The chain is built from TRBV7-7 and TRBJ2-3; a weak D match, TRBD1 (5 bases). The germline V gene has CDR1 SSHAT and CDR2 FNYEAQ (reference sequence). CDR3 length: 14 amino acids.

This clone came up once. The CDR3 region is CASSPQGGRTGELFF. The CDR3 bases are TGTGCCAGCAGCCCTCAGGGAGGGCGGACCGGGGAGCTGTTTTTT. The chain uses TRBV11-3 and TRBJ2-2, with 7 bases fitting TRBD2. This CDR3 is 15 amino acids long. Germline V gene lookup returns CDR1 SGHNT and CDR2 YENEEA. V shed 5 bases and J 5 bases; nucleotides not matched to a gene: 8. Filled out from reference TRBV11-3 and TRBJ2-2, the complete variable domain reads EAGVVQSPRYKIIEKKQPVAFWCNPISGHNTLYWYLQNLGQGPELLIRYENEEAVDDSQLPKDRFSAERLKGVDSTLKIQPAELGDSAVYLCASSPQGGRTGELFFGEGSRLTVL.

The chain links TRBV5-1 to TRBJ2-3; D not resolved. The germline CDR1 and CDR2 sequences are SGHRS and YFSETQ. The CDR3 runs to 12 residues. V was pared by 8 bases and J by 2 bases, with 9 bases between. CDR3 loop: CASSQYTDTQYF. CDR3 in DNA: TGCGCCAGTTCACAGTACACAGATACGCAGTATTTT.

This clone was detected once. The chain uses TRBV5-1 and TRBJ2-7, with D possibly being TRBD2 (7 bases). The CDR3 is made up of 13 amino acids. Trimming left V 7 bases short and J 0 bases short, with 11 bases between. Per germline, CDR1 SGHRS and CDR2 YFSETQ. The CDR3 bases are TGCGCCAGCCGAGGGGGGGGCTCCTACGAGCAGTACTTC. It yields the protein CASRGGGSYEQYF. The full variable domain, its missing parts supplied by reference TRBV5-1 and TRBJ2-7, is KAGVTQTPRYLIKTRGQQVTLSCSPISGHRSVSWYQQTPGQGLQFLFEYFSETQRNKGNFPGRFSGRQFSNSRSEMNVSTLELGDSALYLCASRGGGSYEQYFGPGTRLTVT.

The chain recombines TRBV28 with TRBJ2-3, with 11 bases aligning to TRBD2. From germline, CDR1 is MDHEN and CDR2 SYDVKM. There are 13 residues in the CDR3. Trimming removed 10 bases from V and 6 bases from J; junction bases left unmatched: 6. The CDR3 nucleotides are TGTGCCACCGAGGGACTAGCGGCGGATACGCAGTATTTT. Amino acid sequence: CATEGLAADTQYF.